What follows are 17 T cell receptor beta chains derived from one specimen sequenced in a study of response to subunit inactivated influenza vaccine (dated by TCRdb to the late 2010s). Libraries were prepared through RT-PCR. Sequencing was carried out with an Illumina HiSeq 2500. TCRdb trimmed public reads at Q25 via fastp, called clones via MiXCR and kept in-frame beta chains. Identical CDR3 proteins give one entry, which carries the most common genes and DNA. The sample data list approximately 230,000 distinct CDR3 sequences, and 12% of these were observed just once. The biggest ten clones account for 7.8% of the sample. Sequencing was performed on non-naive T cells sorted from PBMCs, taken around two weeks before vaccination. The cell subset or site label here, explained by the study, means: memory T cell fraction. Receptor source: a man aged 50 to 59 who received an inactivated influenza vaccine. Donor details come from another sample of the same person, matched by shared clones.

V usage is TRBV12-3 or TRBV12-4 and J usage is TRBJ2-2; a possible D gene is TRBD1 (6 bases). With 8 bases removed from V and 3 bases from J, the gap between germline ends came to 13 bases. The CDR3 has 14 residues. The CDR3 here is CASRIGQYTGELFF. In nucleotides, the CDR3 is TGTGCCAGCCGCATAGGACAGTACACCGGGGAGCTGTTTTTT.

This clonotype was detected many times. The V and J genes are TRBV7-2 and TRBJ2-7; 8 nucleotides match TRBD1. V lost 1 base to trimming and J lost 2 bases; unmatched junction nucleotides: 1. CDR3 size: 14 residues. Per the germline V gene, CDR1 is SGHTA and CDR2 is FQGNSA. The CDR3 here is CASSLEQGAYEQYF. CDR3 nucleotide sequence: TGTGCCAGCAGCTTAGAACAGGGGGCCTACGAGCAGTACTTC.

This clonotype was detected ten times or more. The chain couples TRBV4-3 to TRBJ2-7, with TRBD1 matching over 9 bases. The junction had 7 bases not matched to a gene; V was cut back by 4 bases and J by 3 bases. Germline V CDR1 and CDR2: LGHNA, YSLEER. The CDR3 runs to 15 residues. The CDR3 DNA sequence: TGCGCCAGCAGCCGGGACAGGGATCTCCACTACGAGCAGTACTTC. Protein sequence: CASSRDRDLHYEQYF.

The chain carries TRBV4-3 and TRBJ2-5; no reliable D call. Trimming removed 4 bases at V and 2 bases at J, with 8 bases between. The CDR3 is made up of 13 amino acids. The germline gives CDR1 LGHNA, CDR2 YSLEER. DNA of the CDR3: TGCGCCAGCAGCCCGAGGTTTCAAGAGACCCAGTACTTC. Protein: CASSPRFQETQYF.

This clonotype has more than one count but fewer than ten. The chain joins TRBV7-2 to TRBJ2-7; D remains unclear. The CDR3 loop spans 15 amino acids. The ends were cut back, 1 base at V and 2 bases at J, with 12 bases in the middle. Germline V gene lookup returns CDR1 SGHTA and CDR2 FQGNSA. The CDR3 nucleotides read TGTGCCAGCAGCTTAGTGGCGAAGGCTACCTACGAGCAGTACTTC. As protein: CASSLVAKATYEQYF.

V gene TRBV2 combines with J gene TRBJ2-1; 10 bases are shared with TRBD2. The V gene end was trimmed by 7 bases and the J gene end by 4 bases; junction bases not matched to a gene: 7. CDR1 and CDR2 (germline): SNHLY, FYNNEI. The CDR3 is made up of 15 amino acids. CDR3: CASTKSGGEYNEQFF. The CDR3, as DNA: TGTGCCAGCACAAAGAGCGGGGGGGAGTACAATGAGCAGTTCTTC.

The chain carries TRBV7-9 and TRBJ2-5; 7 bases are a match to TRBD1. The CDR3 length is 15 residues. Germline-derived CDR1 and CDR2 are SEHNR and FQNEAQ (reference sequence). The V segment lost 6 bases and the J segment 1 base; nucleotides outside the gene matches: 8. This CDR3 reads CASRAWGQLQETQYF. CDR3 in DNA: TGTGCCAGCAGGGCCTGGGGACAGCTCCAAGAGACCCAGTACTTC.

This clonotype has more than one count but fewer than ten. The chain couples TRBV11-1 to TRBJ2-3; 9 bases are a match to TRBD2. Losses at the gene ends were 5 bases for V and 0 bases for J; bases not matched to a gene: 9. Germline assignment: CDR1 SGHAT and CDR2 FQDESV (reference sequence). The CDR3 runs 17 residues. The CDR3 DNA follows: TGTGCCAGCAGCCAGTCTAGCGGGGACTCTAGCACAGATACGCAGTATTTT. It codes for CASSQSSGDSSTDTQYF.

This clonotype was seen at least ten times. V usage is TRBV12-3 or TRBV12-4 and J usage is TRBJ2-3, with TRBD2 matching 9 bases. The CDR3 contains 17 residues. After removal of 1 base from V and 2 bases from J, the junction contained 7 bases not matched to a gene. DNA for the CDR3: TGTGCCAGCAGTTTAGGTCTAGCGGGGCCCCACACAGATACGCAGTATTTT. As protein: CASSLGLAGPHTDTQYF.

This clonotype appeared a few times. CDR3 nucleotide sequence: TGCGCCAGCAGCTTGGCTGATCGACAGGGGAGCGAGCAGTACTTC. This translates into CASSLADRQGSEQYF. The V call is TRBV5-1, the J call TRBJ2-7, with 8 nucleotides matching TRBD1. The CDR3 runs 15 residues. V lost 0 bases and J lost 6; bases outside the gene matches: 8. Germline V CDR1 and CDR2: SGHRS, YFSETQ.

The gene calls are TRBV6-5 and TRBJ2-5; either TRBD1 or TRBD2 may supply D (7 bases each). Germline V gives CDR1 MNHEY, CDR2 SVGAGI. CDR3 length: 13 residues. V was trimmed by 2 bases and J by 7 bases, leaving 11 bases between them. CDR3 residues: CASSYGEGATQYF. For the CDR3, the DNA is TGTGCCAGCAGTTACGGGGAGGGGGCGACCCAGTACTTC.

The chain carries TRBV6-2 or TRBV6-3 and TRBJ2-1, with D maybe TRBD2 (6 bases). The germline V gene has CDR1 MNHEY and CDR2 SVGEGT. V lost 8 bases to trimming and J lost 2 bases, with 16 bases between them. The CDR3 loop spans 15 amino acids. In nucleotides, the CDR3 is TGTGCCAGCTATGAGCGGGCCGCCACCTACAATGAGCAGTTCTTC. This translates into CASYERAATYNEQFF.

The table lists this clonotype with a few counts. V is TRBV7-2 and J is TRBJ2-6; D possibly corresponds to TRBD2 (7 bases). This CDR3 is 15 amino acids long. Germline V lookup: CDR1 SGHTA, CDR2 FQGNSA. V lost 9 bases, J lost 4 bases, and 16 bases lay in between. The CDR3 bases are TGTGCCAGTCAACGGGGGGCACGGGGGGCCAACGTCCTGACTTTC. It yields the protein CASQRGARGANVLTF.

The chain combines TRBV20-1 with TRBJ2-2; 8 bases line up with TRBD1. CDR3 length equals 14 residues. J gave up 4 bases and V 3 bases, and 4 bases lay outside the gene matches. Germline V lookup: CDR1 DFQATT, CDR2 SNEGSKA (reference sequence). In DNA, the CDR3 is TGCAGTGCTAGGGACAGGGTAGCCACCGGGGAGCTGTTTTTT. Translated, it gives CSARDRVATGELFF.

This chain connects TRBV6-5 to TRBJ1-1, with D maybe TRBD1 (5 bases). V lost 3 bases and J 4 bases, leaving 18 bases between the germline ends. The germline gives CDR1 MNHEY, CDR2 SVGAGI. There are 16 residues in the CDR3. The CDR3, as DNA: TGTGCCAGCAGTTATCGGACACTTCGGGGGATCACTGAAGCTTTCTTT. Residues: CASSYRTLRGITEAFF.

This clonotype was seen ten or more times. The rearrangement joins TRBV4-3 to TRBJ2-2; possible D gene TRBD2, 5 bases. This CDR3 is 14 amino acids long. Trimming left V 1 base short and J 6 bases short, with 9 bases between. Germline CDR1 reads LGHNA; CDR2 reads YSLEER. CDR3 sequence (DNA): TGCGCCAGCAGCCAAGGAGGGTCGGCCGGGGAGCTGTTTTTT. This sequence encodes CASSQGGSAGELFF.

This sequence joins TRBV2 and TRBJ2-7; D not resolved. V lost 3 bases to trimming and J lost 2 bases, with 8 bases between them. Germline-derived CDR1 and CDR2 are SNHLY and FYNNEI. This CDR3 region has 13 residues. CDR3 region: CASSESGAYEQYF. In nucleotides, the CDR3 is TGTGCCAGCAGTGAGAGTGGGGCCTACGAGCAGTACTTC.